This T cell receptor beta chain was identified in a study of shared clonotypes between healthy human individuals. Across the study: Serving as donors were two women and a few men, whose ages spanned 18 to 49.

The germline V gene encodes CDR1 SGHTA and CDR2 FQGNSA. The CDR3 contains 13 residues. The ends were cut back, 2 bases at V and 5 bases at J, with 9 bases in the middle. CD8 cells classed as naive were CD45RO-negative and positively selected for CCR7, excluding terminally differentiated effector memory CD45RA+ cells. In the original processing: ImmunoSEQ supplied junction-only sequences lacking quality scores, so filtering was different. The assay was immunoSEQ multiplex PCR, and TCRdb's table has in-frame clones only and misses some. V, J and clone size derive from that table, while D and trimming were established from the DNA sequence. This table holds some 2 million clones, about 94% found once. The table lists this clone with a count of one. Its target is not known. The study, taken as a whole, reports: Clonotypes which were not shared had lower generation probabilities than clonotypes that all four donors shared.

This receptor was obtained from a man aged 18 to 29 in good health. This chain links TRBV7-2 with TRBJ1-2; D gene uncertain. Sequencing was performed on naive CD8+ T cells sorted from blood. CDR3: CASSLYDIYGYTF. The CDR3 DNA sequence: TGTGCCAGCAGCTTATATGACATTTATGGCTACACCTTC. Full variable domain (outside the CDR3, taken from reference TRBV7-2 and TRBJ1-2): GAGVSQSPSNKVTEKGKDVELRCDPISGHTALYWYRQSLGQGLEFLIYFQGNSAPDKSGLPSDRFSAERTGGSVSTLTIQRTQQEDSAVYLCASSLYDIYGYTFGSGTRLTVV.